The sample holds many counts of the clone carrying this T cell receptor beta chain. Its specificity is not known. The sample belongs to a study of CD8 T cells in ankylosing spondylitis. The CDR3 totals 15 residues. CDR1 is MNHEY, CDR2 SMNVEV, per germline (reference sequence). The trim removed 7 bases at V and 4 bases at J, leaving 10 bases unmatched. Study results and caveats: Disease-linked clones proved CD8+ and comparatively uncommon in peripheral blood. In reactive arthritis synovial fluid and blood, some motif variants had been reported before. Seemingly characteristic of ankylosing spondylitis blood was a TCR beta motif consisting of fewer than 10 highly homologous variants.

TCRdb analysed the 5' RACE reads with MiXCR anew, one entry per CDR3 protein. The sample includes 500,000 or so distinct CDR3 sequences, approximately 5% of them seen just once. What was sequenced was blood, either unsorted or a sorted T cell fraction (not recorded which). J is TRBJ2-1 and V is TRBV27; 7 positions match TRBD2. This receptor was identified in a male donor with ankylosing spondylitis. CDR3 sequence: CASIPRGVVYNEQFF. The CDR3 region has the DNA TGTGCCAGCATTCCTCGGGGGGTGGTGTACAATGAGCAGTTCTTC.